The 15 T cell receptor beta chains presented below share a single source sample, sequenced in a study of blood T cell repertoires in COVID-19. Repertoires were generated with immunoSEQ multiplex PCR, while TCRdb's copy carries only in-frame clones and drops some. Found here are around 300,000 clones, around 91% of them singletons; the top ten hold approximately 1.5%. The source material was PBMCs or T cells enriched from blood (not recorded which). All receptors come from a woman in her late teens or twenties with acute COVID-19.

The rearrangement links TRBV11-2 to TRBJ2-5, with a tentative D call TRBD1 (6 bases). The V gene lost 6 bases and the J gene lost 5 bases, with 16 bases spanning the gap. This CDR3 has 14 residues. Germline V gene lookup returns CDR1 SGHAT and CDR2 FQNNGV. CDR3 in DNA: TGTGCCAGCAGGTTCCAGGGGCCCGGGGAGACCCAGTACTTC. It codes for CASRFQGPGETQYF.

The chain couples TRBV18 to TRBJ1-4; D perhaps matches TRBD1 (6 bases). CDR1 is KGHSH and CDR2 is LQKENI in the germline V gene. This CDR3 is 16 amino acids long. The germline V and J ends were trimmed by 3 bases and 0 bases, with 11 bases remaining between them. CDR3 nucleotide sequence: TGTGCCAGCTCACCCCCCGCAGGGGCAACTAATGAAAAACTGTTTTTT. Residues: CASSPPAGATNEKLFF.

The gene calls are TRBV5-6 and TRBJ1-1, with unresolved D. CDR1 and CDR2 from the germline V gene are SGHDT and YYEEEE. This CDR3 contains 16 residues. Trimming pared 1 base from V and 0 bases from J, leaving 13 bases between. CDR3 DNA: TGTGCCAGCAGCTTGACCCAGGCCCCTTTGAACACTGAAGCTTTCTTT. Protein: CASSLTQAPLNTEAFF.

For this clone: This CDR3 is also generated by other DNA sequences in the sample. The V and J genes are TRBV19 and TRBJ2-1; TRBD2 matches at 9 bases. CDR3 length equals 15 residues. V shed 2 bases and J 3 bases; nucleotides not matched to a gene: 2. Germline V gene lookup returns CDR1 LNHDA and CDR2 SQIVND (reference sequence). The CDR3 reads CASSITSGYYNEQFF. CDR3 DNA: TGTGCCAGTAGTATAACTAGCGGGTACTACAATGAGCAGTTCTTC.

This chain uses TRBV7-4 with TRBJ1-5; possible D gene TRBD1, 6 bases. Trimming stripped 4 bases from V and 1 base from J, with 11 bases between. The germline V gene encodes CDR1 SGHVT and CDR2 SQSDAQ. This CDR3 has 15 residues. In nucleotides, the CDR3 is TGTGCCAGCAGCTGGACAGCTGAAAGCAATCAGCCCCAGCATTTT. It specifies CASSWTAESNQPQHF.

V is TRBV5-1 and J is TRBJ2-1; TRBD2 matches at 9 bases. Germline V gives CDR1 SGHRS, CDR2 YFSETQ. The V and J ends lost 1 base and 5 bases, in that order; junction bases with no gene match: 1. The CDR3 is made up of 14 amino acids. Here the CDR3 reads CASSLTSGHNEQFF. For the CDR3, the DNA is TGCGCCAGCAGCTTGACTAGCGGGCACAATGAGCAGTTCTTC.

The chain is built from TRBV30 and TRBJ2-1, with 11 bases identical to TRBD2. The CDR3 is 16 residues long. Germline loops: CDR1 GTSNPN, CDR2 SVGIG (reference sequence). Trimming at V came to 3 bases and at J to 1 base, leaving 5 bases not matched to a gene. CDR3 sequence (DNA): TGTGCCTGGAGGGGTACTAGCGGGAGTTCCTACAATGAGCAGTTCTTC. It codes for CAWRGTSGSSYNEQFF.

The rearrangement uses TRBV11-2 and TRBJ1-2, with D tentatively TRBD1 (5 bases). Between the trimmed V and J ends, which lost 1 base and 3 bases, there was a span of 9 bases. The germline gives CDR1 SGHAT, CDR2 FQNNGV. The CDR3 is 14 residues long. CDR3 sequence: CASSLVAGDYGYTF. In DNA, the CDR3 is TGTGCCAGCAGCTTAGTAGCGGGGGACTATGGCTACACCTTC. Filled out from reference TRBV11-2 and TRBJ1-2, the complete variable domain reads EAGVAQSPRYKIIEKRQSVAFWCNPISGHATLYWYQQILGQGPKLLIQFQNNGVVDDSQLPKDRFSAERLKGVDSTLKIQPAKLEDSAVYLCASSLVAGDYGYTFGSGTRLTVV.

This sequence joins TRBV5-1 and TRBJ1-2; 10 bases fit TRBD1. After removal of 0 bases from V and 6 bases from J, the junction contained 5 bases not matched to a gene. The germline CDR1 and CDR2 sequences are SGHRS and YFSETQ. The CDR3 runs 15 residues. The CDR3 region is CASSLALTGGDGYTF. The CDR3 nucleotides are TGCGCCAGCAGCTTGGCCCTGACAGGGGGCGATGGCTACACCTTC.

The chain has TRBV7-3 and TRBJ2-1, with 9 bases matching TRBD1. V was pared by 5 bases and J by 7 bases, with 9 bases of the junction left unmatched. Germline V CDR1 and CDR2: SGHTA, FQGTGA. The CDR3 covers 15 residues. This CDR3 is CASSPGTGYLNEQFF. The CDR3 region has the DNA TGTGCCAGCAGCCCCGGGACAGGGTACTTAAATGAGCAGTTCTTC.

The chain employs TRBV28 and TRBJ1-6; no reliable D call. With 6 bases removed from V and 5 bases from J, the gap between germline ends came to 8 bases. The germline V gene has CDR1 MDHEN and CDR2 SYDVKM. This CDR3 comprises 13 residues. As DNA, the CDR3 is TGTGCCAGCAGAGCCCTCCATAATTCACCCCTCCACTTT. Amino acid sequence: CASRALHNSPLHF.

The CDR3: CASSFTGLHEQYF. The CDR3 DNA reads as TGTGCCAGCAGTTTTACTGGACTCCACGAGCAGTACTTC. V is TRBV27 and J is TRBJ2-7, with D tentatively TRBD2 (5 bases). From germline, CDR1 is MNHEY and CDR2 SMNVEV (reference sequence). The V end was cut by 3 bases, the J end by 5 bases, with 11 bases between. This CDR3 is 13 amino acids long.

The chain uses TRBV18 and TRBJ2-3; D not resolved. The CDR3 sequence is 13 residues long. Deletions cut 4 bases from V and 0 bases from J, with 5 bases between. CDR1 and CDR2 (germline): KGHSH, LQKENI. Written as DNA, the CDR3 is TGTGCCAGCTCACACTCTAGCACAGATACGCAGTATTTT. Protein sequence: CASSHSSTDTQYF.

The V gene is TRBV5-1, the J gene TRBJ1-6; a possible D gene is TRBD1 (5 bases). CDR1 and CDR2 from the germline V gene are SGHRS and YFSETQ. Trimming removed 0 bases at V and 7 bases at J, with 14 bases between. The CDR3 totals 16 residues. CDR3 residues: CASSLEAGAGNSPLHF. The CDR3 DNA reads TGCGCCAGCAGCTTGGAAGCGGGAGCAGGGAATTCACCCCTCCACTTT.

The chain has TRBV19 and TRBJ2-1; 8 bases are shared with TRBD1. V lost 4 bases and J lost 5; bases outside the gene matches: 7. Germline lookup yields CDR1 LNHDA and CDR2 SQIVND (reference sequence). The CDR3 contains 15 residues. CDR3 amino acids: CASSKRQGRDNEQFF. CDR3 nucleotide sequence: TGTGCCAGTAGTAAAAGACAGGGGCGGGACAATGAGCAGTTCTTC. Variable domain in full (rest from reference TRBV19 and TRBJ2-1): DGGITQSPKYLFRKEGQNVTLSCEQNLNHDAMYWYRQDPGQGLRLIYYSQIVNDFQKGDIAEGYSVSREKKESFPLTVTSAQKNPTAFYLCASSKRQGRDNEQFFGPGTRLTVL.